The 18 T cell receptor beta chains reported below all come from one sample, sequenced in a study of CD8 T cells in Susac syndrome. The RNA input was about 0.5 to 1 ug, and it was reverse transcribed with random hexamers. TCRdb processed the immunoSEQ multiplex PCR reads anew with MiXCR; each CDR3 protein has one entry. Of 210,000 or so distinct CDR3 sequences listed, roughly 90% are singletons. Sequenced sample: CD8+ T cells from PBMCs. The receptor set was obtained from a human donor with multiple sclerosis.

This chain links TRBV12-3 or TRBV12-4 with TRBJ1-2; perhaps TRBD1 as D (6 bases). V was clipped by 3 bases and J by 7 bases, with 9 bases between them. The CDR3 has 12 amino acids. The CDR3 coding sequence is TGTGCCAGCAGTTTGGGGGCTGGTGGCTACACCTTC. Encoded protein: CASSLGAGGYTF.

The chain uses TRBV5-1 and TRBJ2-2; no definite D call. CDR1 is SGHRS, CDR2 YFSETQ, per germline. CDR3 length equals 12 residues. The V gene lost 6 bases and the J gene lost 6 bases, with 9 bases spanning the gap. The CDR3 spells CASIKESGELFF. The CDR3 DNA reads TGCGCCAGCATAAAAGAGTCCGGGGAGCTGTTTTTT.

The chain couples TRBV2 to TRBJ2-1; no clear D gene. Germline loops: CDR1 SNHLY, CDR2 FYNNEI. The CDR3 spans 13 residues. V was clipped by 6 bases and J by 5 bases, with 11 bases between them. The CDR3 region is CASRLAGNNEQFF. The CDR3 nucleotides are TGTGCCAGCAGGCTGGCTGGGAACAATGAGCAGTTCTTC. The full variable domain, with the rest looked up from reference TRBV2 and TRBJ2-1, is EPEVTQTPSHQVTQMGQEVILRCVPISNHLYFYWYRQILGQKVEFLVSFYNNEISEKSEIFDDQFSVERPDGSNFTLKIRSTKLEDSAMYFCASRLAGNNEQFFGPGTRLTVL.

The gene calls are TRBV9 and TRBJ2-2, with TRBD1 as a possible D gene (5 bases). The CDR3 extends over 16 amino acids. Deletions cut 1 base from V and 4 bases from J, with 14 bases between. The germline CDR1 and CDR2 sequences are SGDLS and YYNGEE. CDR3 nucleotide sequence: TGTGCCAGCAGCGTACCCGGCCAGGGTGTCACCGGGGAGCTGTTTTTT. It encodes CASSVPGQGVTGELFF.

The chain combines TRBV14 with TRBJ1-5; TRBD1 agrees at 7 bases. This CDR3 has 13 residues. CDR1 is SGHDN and CDR2 is FVKESK in the germline V gene. V was pared by 6 bases and J by 2 bases, with 1 base of the junction left unmatched. CDR3 bases: TGTGCCAGCAGTGACAGGGGCAATCAGCCCCAGCATTTT. Its protein is CASSDRGNQPQHF. The entire variable domain, with the rest obtained from reference TRBV14 and TRBJ1-5, is as follows: EAGVTQFPSHSVIEKGQTVTLRCDPISGHDNLYWYRRVMGKEIKFLLHFVKESKQDESGMPNNRFLAERTGGTYSTLKVQPAELEDSGVYFCASSDRGNQPQHFGDGTRLSIL.

The V gene is TRBV27, the J gene TRBJ2-7; 10 bases agree with TRBD2. V shed 5 bases and J 4 bases; nucleotides not matched to a gene: 14. The CDR3 spans 17 residues. CDR1 and CDR2 (germline): MNHEY, SMNVEV (reference sequence). The CDR3 spells CASSTYMGGLALYEQYF. CDR3 DNA: TGTGCCAGCAGTACATATATGGGGGGACTAGCGTTGTACGAGCAGTACTTC.

The rearrangement joins TRBV11-2 to TRBJ1-2; D unresolved. Trimming removed 1 base at V and 8 bases at J, with 14 bases between. In germline, CDR1 is SGHAT, CDR2 FQNNGV. CDR3 size: 14 residues. The CDR3 spells CASSLGSTDGGYTF. In DNA, the CDR3 is TGTGCCAGCAGCTTAGGTTCCACGGATGGGGGCTACACCTTC.

This clonotype was observed once. This chain connects TRBV3-1 to TRBJ2-7, with D possibly being TRBD1 or TRBD2 (5 bases each). The V and J ends lost 4 bases and 3 bases respectively, with 13 bases between them. The V gene's germline CDR1 is LGHDT and CDR2 YNNKEL (reference sequence). This CDR3 contains 14 residues. CDR3 DNA: TGTGCCAGCAGCCCACACCGGGACGGCTACGAGCAGTACTTC. As protein: CASSPHRDGYEQYF.

The chain links TRBV29-1 to TRBJ2-7, with 8 nucleotides matching TRBD1. CDR1 and CDR2 (germline): SQVTM, ANQGSEA. V trimming: 4 bases; J trimming: 5 bases; junction bases outside the gene matches: 10. This CDR3 contains 14 residues. The CDR3 protein is CSVVGTGKVDEQYF. In DNA form, the CDR3 reads TGCAGCGTTGTCGGGACAGGTAAAGTGGACGAGCAGTACTTC.

The J gene is TRBJ2-3, the V gene TRBV3-1, with D tentatively TRBD1 (5 bases). The CDR3 totals 16 residues. The V and J ends lost 2 bases and 6 bases respectively, with 18 bases between them. From germline, CDR1 is LGHDT and CDR2 YNNKEL (reference sequence). The CDR3 region has the DNA TGTGCCAGCAGCCAATACCGGCAGGGATATTTTGATACGCAGTATTTT. It is translated as CASSQYRQGYFDTQYF.

J is TRBJ2-1 and V is TRBV2; D possibly corresponds to TRBD2 (6 bases). The V and J ends lost 0 bases and 4 bases respectively, with 10 bases between them. Germline-derived CDR1 and CDR2 are SNHLY and FYNNEI. The CDR3 is made up of 15 amino acids. CDR3 amino acids: CASSEAPGVYNEQFF. CDR3 nucleotides: TGTGCCAGCAGTGAAGCCCCGGGAGTTTACAATGAGCAGTTCTTC.

The chain uses TRBV19 and TRBJ1-1; TRBD1 matches at 7 bases. From germline, CDR1 is LNHDA and CDR2 SQIVND (reference sequence). Trimming cost V 1 base and J 1 base; bases outside gene matches: 3. This CDR3 is built from 15 residues. DNA for the CDR3: TGTGCCAGTAGTATAGTGGCAGGGGGGAACACTGAAGCTTTCTTT. This gives the protein CASSIVAGGNTEAFF.

The chain is built from TRBV3-1 and TRBJ2-4; D possibly corresponds to TRBD2 (5 bases). Germline assignment: CDR1 LGHDT and CDR2 YNNKEL (reference sequence). Trimming removed 2 bases from V and 1 base from J, with 12 bases in between. The CDR3 is 16 amino acids. CDR3 coding DNA: TGTGCCAGCAGCCAACGACTCTGGAGGGCCAAAAACATTCAGTACTTC. Encoded protein: CASSQRLWRAKNIQYF.

The chain employs TRBV7-2 and TRBJ1-2; the match to TRBD1 covers 7 bases. The CDR3 extends over 15 amino acids. CDR1 and CDR2 (germline): SGHTA, FQGNSA. V shed 2 bases and J 8 bases; nucleotides not matched to a gene: 11. CDR3 sequence: CASSLTQGVIWGYTF. CDR3 coding DNA: TGTGCCAGCAGCTTAACCCAGGGGGTTATATGGGGCTACACCTTC.

V gene TRBV29-1 combines with J gene TRBJ1-2, with TRBD1 as a possible D gene (6 bases). Trimming removed 8 bases from V and 0 bases from J, with 16 bases in between. The germline V gene has CDR1 SQVTM and CDR2 ANQGSEA. CDR3 length equals 14 residues. The chain's CDR3 is CSFAERTANYGYTF. CDR3 nucleotide sequence: TGCAGCTTCGCTGAGAGGACAGCTAACTATGGCTACACCTTC. The whole variable domain, filled in from reference TRBV29-1 and TRBJ1-2, reads SAVISQKPSRDICQRGTSLTIQCQVDSQVTMMFWYRQQPGQSLTLIATANQGSEATYESGFVIDKFPISRPNLTFSTLTVSNMSPEDSSIYLCSFAERTANYGYTFGSGTRLTVV.

The chain combines TRBV30 with TRBJ1-5, with D possibly TRBD1 on 5 matching bases. The CDR3 contains 17 residues. The V gene's germline CDR1 is GTSNPN and CDR2 SVGIG (reference sequence). Trimming took 3 bases from V and 0 from J, leaving 18 bases between them. The CDR3 bases are TGTGCCTGGAGAAGGCAGGGTAGCCCATATAGCAATCAGCCCCAGCATTTT. The encoded protein is CAWRRQGSPYSNQPQHF. Filled out from reference TRBV30 and TRBJ1-5, the complete variable domain reads SQTIHQWPATLVQPVGSPLSLECTVEGTSNPNLYWYRQAAGRGLQLLFYSVGIGQISSEVPQNLSASRPQDRQFILSSKKLLLSDSGFYLCAWRRQGSPYSNQPQHFGDGTRLSIL.

The rearrangement joins TRBV4-3 to TRBJ2-5; D assignment may be TRBD1 or TRBD2 (5 bases each). V was trimmed by 0 bases and J by 4 bases, leaving 6 bases between them. The CDR3 covers 13 residues. CDR1 is LGHNA, CDR2 YSLEER, per germline. DNA of the CDR3: TGCGCCAGCAGCCAAGATGGGGGAGAGACCCAGTACTTC. Translation gives CASSQDGGETQYF.

This sequence joins TRBV4-1 and TRBJ1-5, with D perhaps TRBD1 (5 bases). Trimming took off 1 base at V and 3 bases at J, with 7 bases between the two ends. The CDR3 length is 14 residues. Germline V CDR1 and CDR2: MGHRA, YSYEKL. CDR3 residues: CASSQAGTNQPQHF. For the CDR3, the DNA is TGCGCCAGCAGCCAAGCGGGGACCAATCAGCCCCAGCATTTT.